The present entry profiles one TCR beta chain with its context. Participant ages covered about 18 to 100 years across around 25 US areas. Participant-reported clinical history was the basis for cohort assignment. Per the original data handling: Amplifying reference gene primers gave estimates of nucleated cell counts. The repertoire was sequenced with immunoSEQ multiplex PCR; TCRdb's copy has only in-frame clones and lacks some. V and J calls and clone size come straight from that table; D and trimming were deduced from the DNA. The repertoire consists of over 300,000 clones, with about 90% occurring once and the leading ten covering approximately 5%. The sample comes from a study of blood T cell repertoires in COVID-19. Study context: T cells, B-cell-depleted T cells, or PBMCs provided the cDNA or gDNA that served as material.

Sequenced sample: PBMCs or T cells enriched from blood (not recorded which). The origin of this receptor is a woman between 25 and 40 years old who had recovered from COVID-19.

The CDR3 sequence is CASSQSTQGPTTNTQYF. Written as DNA, the CDR3 is TGCGCCAGCAGCCAGTCGACTCAGGGCCCCACGACAAATACGCAGTATTTT. The J gene is TRBJ2-3, the V gene TRBV4-1; D may be TRBD1 (5 bases). V was cut by 3 bases and J by 7 bases, with 23 bases left in between. This CDR3 has 17 amino acids. The germline V gene has CDR1 MGHRA and CDR2 YSYEKL.